The 32 T cell receptor beta chains given below trace back to one sample, sequenced in a study of CD8 T cells in Susac syndrome (dated by TCRdb to the late 2010s). To prepare the library, the immunoSEQ multiplex PCR assay was applied. RNA was extracted using the RNeasy kit, and roughly 0.5 to 1 microgram was reverse transcribed with random hexamers. TCRdb took the public reads, trimmed them with fastp at Q25, ran MiXCR for clone calling and kept in-frame beta chains. Entries that share a CDR3 protein sequence are merged under the most common genes and DNA. Within this sample are under 200,000 distinct CDR3 sequences, with 90% to 95% of them counted one time only. The ten largest clones take up approximately 0.11% of the sample. Sequencing used CD4+ T cells from PBMCs. These receptor sequences come from a human donor with Susac syndrome.

The chain links TRBV10-3 to TRBJ1-1; 9 bases map to TRBD1. The germline V gene has CDR1 ENHRY and CDR2 SYGVKD. This CDR3 region has 14 residues. Unmatched junction bases numbered 4, after V lost 3 bases and J lost 5 bases. The CDR3 sequence: CAISEQGARTEAFF. CDR3 coding DNA: TGTGCCATCAGTGAACAGGGGGCCCGAACTGAAGCTTTCTTT.

CDR3 nucleotide sequence: TGTGCCAGCAGCTTAGAAGGGGGCAGGGGAGAGACCCAGTACTTC. It yields the protein CASSLEGGRGETQYF. The V and J genes are TRBV11-2 and TRBJ2-5; 7 bases map to TRBD1. Germline assignment: CDR1 SGHAT and CDR2 FQNNGV. CDR3 length equals 15 residues. The ends lost 0 bases at V and 4 bases at J; junction bases unmatched: 5.

This chain joins TRBV18 and TRBJ2-3; 7 bases agree with TRBD2. Germline trimming cut 3 bases from V and 4 bases from J; bases unmatched to any gene: 7. Per the germline V gene, CDR1 is KGHSH and CDR2 is LQKENI. The CDR3 covers 15 residues. CDR3 protein: CASSPPGGEADTQYF. The DNA for the CDR3 is TGTGCCAGCTCACCTCCTGGGGGGGAGGCAGATACGCAGTATTTT.

The chain combines TRBV18 with TRBJ2-2; tentative D call: TRBD2 (6 bases). The CDR3 is 15 residues long. Trimming took off 5 bases at V and 10 bases at J, with 20 bases between the two ends. Germline loops: CDR1 KGHSH, CDR2 LQKENI. CDR3 nucleotides: TGTGCCAGCTCAACGCGGGGTAGCGAACCGGCGGAGCTGTTTTTT. Encoded protein: CASSTRGSEPAELFF.

J is TRBJ1-1 and V is TRBV3-1; a weak D match, TRBD1 (6 bases). Trimming left V 1 base short and J 10 bases short, with 10 bases between. Germline V gene lookup returns CDR1 LGHDT and CDR2 YNNKEL (reference sequence). CDR3 length: 12 residues. The CDR3 DNA follows: TGTGCCAGCAGCCAAGGGGGAGGGGGAGCTTTCTTT. This codes for CASSQGGGGAFF.

The V gene is TRBV4-2, the J gene TRBJ1-2, with 10 bases identical to TRBD1. V was clipped by 0 bases and J by 4 bases; unmatched bases: 8. The CDR3 length is 17 residues. The germline CDR1 and CDR2 sequences are LGHNA and YNFKEQ. The CDR3 bases are TGTGCCAGCAGCCAAGATGGTACTAGGACAGGGGGCTATGGCTACACCTTC. Its translation is CASSQDGTRTGGYGYTF.

The rearrangement links TRBV4-2 to TRBJ1-5; D is undetermined. The germline V gene encodes CDR1 LGHNA and CDR2 YNFKEQ. V gave up 1 base and J gave up 2 bases, with 9 bases separating them. CDR3 size: 15 residues. CDR3 sequence (DNA): TGTGCCAGCAGCCAAGGGATAGGCGGCAATCAGCCCCAGCATTTT. It encodes CASSQGIGGNQPQHF.

The rearrangement uses TRBV9 and TRBJ2-3, with 10 positions matching TRBD2. The CDR3 totals 15 residues. J gave up 4 bases and V 1 base, and 3 bases lay outside the gene matches. The germline V gene encodes CDR1 SGDLS and CDR2 YYNGEE. The CDR3 DNA reads as TGTGCCAGCAGCGTAATAAGCGGGGGGGCAGATACGCAGTATTTT. Translation: CASSVISGGADTQYF.

The V call is TRBV12-3 or TRBV12-4, the J call TRBJ2-6, with D hard to call. Trimming took 3 bases from V and 0 from J, leaving 6 bases between them. This CDR3 region has 15 residues. CDR3 DNA sequence: TGTGCCAGCAGTTTTTTTGTCTCTGGGGCCAACGTCCTGACTTTC. Its protein product is CASSFFVSGANVLTF.

The chain recombines TRBV20-1 with TRBJ2-5; D might be TRBD2 (7 bases). The CDR3 contains 13 residues. Looked up from germline, CDR1 is DFQATT and CDR2 is SNEGSKA (reference sequence). With 3 bases removed from V and 4 bases from J, the gap between germline ends came to 12 bases. The chain's CDR3 is CSARRGRSETQYF. The CDR3 nucleotides are TGCAGTGCTAGGCGGGGGCGGTCAGAGACCCAGTACTTC.

In nucleotides, the CDR3 is TGCAGCGTCGACCTCGGGACAGGGAGGGACTATGGCTACACCTTC. Translated, it gives CSVDLGTGRDYGYTF. J is TRBJ1-2 and V is TRBV29-1; 9 nucleotides match TRBD1. Germline values: CDR1 SQVTM, CDR2 ANQGSEA. The V and J ends lost 6 bases and 3 bases, in that order; junction bases with no gene match: 11. The CDR3 runs 15 residues.

The count of this clonotype is one. CDR3 nucleotides: TGTGCCAGCAGCGGCGACGACCACCTGGCCCAGTACTTC. Translating gives CASSGDDHLAQYF. The gene calls are TRBV11-2 and TRBJ2-5; D ambiguous. Germline CDR1 and CDR2: SGHAT and FQNNGV. This CDR3 is 13 amino acids long. The ends were cut back, 5 bases at V and 9 bases at J, with 16 bases in the middle.

The chain links TRBV10-3 to TRBJ2-7; D may match TRBD1 or TRBD2 (5 bases each). The CDR3 runs to 16 residues. Looked up from germline, CDR1 is ENHRY and CDR2 is SYGVKD. The ends were cut back, 7 bases at V and 1 base at J, with 20 bases in the middle. The CDR3 spells CAIKPGPQIGSYEQYF. CDR3 nucleotides: TGTGCCATCAAGCCGGGACCCCAAATAGGTTCCTACGAGCAGTACTTC.

This chain uses TRBV20-1 with TRBJ1-6, with TRBD1 matching 11 bases. Germline V gives CDR1 DFQATT, CDR2 SNEGSKA (reference sequence). With 5 bases clipped from V and 3 bases from J, the junction kept 9 bases outside the gene matches. The CDR3 runs 17 residues. The CDR3 loop is CSAPRGQGVGYNSPLHF. CDR3 DNA sequence: TGCAGTGCTCCCCGGGGACAGGGGGTGGGCTATAATTCACCCCTCCACTTT.

This chain uses TRBV29-1 with TRBJ2-1, with a weak D call TRBD1 (5 bases). The CDR3 has 13 amino acids. The germline V gene has CDR1 SQVTM and CDR2 ANQGSEA. V lost 4 bases and J lost 5, with 12 bases in between. Written as DNA, the CDR3 is TGCAGCGTTGTCAGGGTACAAAACAATGAGCAGTTCTTC. Amino acid sequence: CSVVRVQNNEQFF.

The chain recombines TRBV24-1 with TRBJ2-3, with 8 nucleotides matching TRBD2. Trimming cost V 5 bases and J 6 bases; bases outside gene matches: 12. The CDR3 is 16 amino acids. CDR1 and CDR2 from the germline V gene are KGHDR and SFDVKD. Here the CDR3 reads CATSAGTSGAGDTQYF. The DNA for the CDR3 is TGTGCCACCAGTGCCGGGACTAGTGGGGCAGGTGATACGCAGTATTTT.

CDR3 residues: CASTSGGGWEKLFF. CDR3 nucleotides: TGTGCCAGCACCTCCGGGGGAGGATGGGAAAAACTGTTTTTT. The rearrangement uses TRBV12-3 or TRBV12-4 and TRBJ1-4, with D possibly TRBD1 on 5 matching bases. The CDR3 runs 14 residues. Trimming left V 7 bases short and J 8 bases short, with 17 bases between.

This chain joins TRBV29-1 and TRBJ2-3; no clear D gene. Trimming took off 5 bases at V and 2 bases at J, with 8 bases between the two ends. Germline assignment: CDR1 SQVTM and CDR2 ANQGSEA. CDR3 length: 12 residues. The CDR3 spells CSVSLPTDTQYF. The CDR3, as DNA: TGCAGCGTTAGCTTACCCACAGATACGCAGTATTTT.

V gene TRBV25-1 combines with J gene TRBJ2-7; D gene unclear. CDR1 and CDR2 (germline): MGHDK, SYGVNS. The V gene lost 4 bases and the J gene lost 3 bases, with 13 bases spanning the gap. CDR3 length equals 14 residues. The CDR3 coding sequence is TGTGCCAGCAGTGCAGGTCCTCCGGACTACGAGCAGTACTTC. Translation: CASSAGPPDYEQYF.

The chain couples TRBV7-2 to TRBJ2-2; D is ambiguous. V was pared by 2 bases and J by 7 bases, with 8 bases between. Germline values: CDR1 SGHTA, CDR2 FQGNSA. The CDR3 runs to 13 residues. The CDR3 region has the DNA TGTGCCAGCAGCTTACGTTTCCGCGGGGAGCTGTTTTTT. Residues: CASSLRFRGELFF.

V and J are TRBV9 and TRBJ1-1; D is uncertain. This CDR3 is 15 amino acids long. Germline loops: CDR1 SGDLS, CDR2 YYNGEE. Trimming took 4 bases from V and 0 from J, leaving 13 bases between them. CDR3 residues: CASSPLSQMNTEAFF. In nucleotides, the CDR3 is TGTGCCAGCAGCCCCCTCTCACAGATGAACACTGAAGCTTTCTTT.

J is TRBJ1-5 and V is TRBV7-9; 10 bases align to TRBD1. After removal of 4 bases from V and 7 bases from J, the junction contained 4 bases not matched to a gene. Germline V lookup: CDR1 SEHNR, CDR2 FQNEAQ (reference sequence). The CDR3 has 14 residues. The CDR3 bases are TGTGCCAGCAGCTCGGACAGGGGGAGGCAGCCCCAGCATTTT. Protein product: CASSSDRGRQPQHF.

The chain links TRBV6-1 to TRBJ2-3; D ambiguous. The V gene lost 3 bases and the J gene lost 2 bases, with 12 bases spanning the gap. Germline-derived CDR1 and CDR2 are MNHNS and SASEGT. CDR3 length: 15 amino acids. The CDR3 DNA is TGTGCCAGCAGTGATAACTGGGGTTACACAGATACGCAGTATTTT. Protein: CASSDNWGYTDTQYF.

There are a few counts of this clonotype. The chain recombines TRBV4-2 with TRBJ2-5, with D perhaps assigned TRBD1 or TRBD2 (6 bases each). The germline V gene encodes CDR1 LGHNA and CDR2 YNFKEQ. The CDR3 contains 17 residues. The ends were cut back, 1 base at V and 4 bases at J, with 19 bases in the middle. The CDR3 sequence: CASSQVPLEGGIETQYF. The CDR3 DNA sequence: TGTGCCAGCAGCCAAGTGCCCCTCGAGGGGGGAATAGAGACCCAGTACTTC.

The chain has TRBV10-3 and TRBJ2-7, with a possible D match to TRBD1 (6 bases). Germline CDR1 ENHRY, CDR2 SYGVKD. V shed 7 bases and J shed 0 bases, with 16 bases lying between them. The CDR3 contains 15 residues. CDR3 coding DNA: TGTGCCATCAAATCACAGGGATTTGGCTCCTACGAGCAGTACTTC. Translation gives CAIKSQGFGSYEQYF.

The chain couples TRBV19 to TRBJ2-2, with D perhaps matching TRBD1 or TRBD2 (7 bases each). In germline, CDR1 is LNHDA, CDR2 SQIVND (reference sequence). Deletions cut 2 bases from V and 3 bases from J, with 10 bases between. The CDR3 has 15 residues. In nucleotides, the CDR3 is TGTGCCAGTAGTATACAGGGGGGGGACACCGGGGAGCTGTTTTTT. It is translated as CASSIQGGDTGELFF.

The V and J genes are TRBV30 and TRBJ1-2; D is ambiguous. This CDR3 is built from 14 residues. CDR1 is GTSNPN, CDR2 SVGIG, per germline (reference sequence). V gave up 5 bases and J gave up 6 bases, with 19 bases separating them. CDR3 in DNA: TGTGCCTGGCTGATTCACTCTACGGCCCATGGCTACACCTTC. This sequence encodes CAWLIHSTAHGYTF. The full variable domain, its missing parts supplied by reference TRBV30 and TRBJ1-2, is SQTIHQWPATLVQPVGSPLSLECTVEGTSNPNLYWYRQAAGRGLQLLFYSVGIGQISSEVPQNLSASRPQDRQFILSSKKLLLSDSGFYLCAWLIHSTAHGYTFGSGTRLTVV.

The chain is built from TRBV3-1 and TRBJ2-7; a weak D match, TRBD2 (5 bases). Germline-derived CDR1 and CDR2 are LGHDT and YNNKEL (reference sequence). The CDR3 has 12 residues. V was trimmed by 6 bases and J by 2 bases, leaving 8 bases between them. This CDR3 is CASRGEAYEQYF. The DNA for the CDR3 is TGTGCCAGCAGGGGAGAAGCCTACGAGCAGTACTTC.

This rearrangement joins TRBV12-3 or TRBV12-4 to TRBJ1-1; D not certain. The CDR3 is made up of 11 amino acids. V lost 5 bases, J lost 8 bases, and 9 bases lay in between. CDR3 sequence reads: CASSPRVEAFF. The CDR3 DNA reads TGTGCCAGCAGTCCCCGGGTAGAAGCTTTCTTT.

The V and J genes are TRBV4-3 and TRBJ2-5, with D possibly matching TRBD1 (5 bases). Between the trimmed V and J ends, which lost 2 bases and 5 bases, there was a span of 18 bases. Looked up from germline, CDR1 is LGHNA and CDR2 is YSLEER. The CDR3 consists of 16 residues. The CDR3 DNA reads TGCGCCAGCAGCCAAAGCCCCTCAGGGATGGGGGAGACCCAGTACTTC. Encoded protein: CASSQSPSGMGETQYF.

This chain links TRBV7-2 with TRBJ1-4, with 9 bases lining up with TRBD1. Germline loops: CDR1 SGHTA, CDR2 FQGNSA. V dropped 2 bases and J dropped 1; count of bases not matched to a gene: 2. The CDR3 covers 16 residues. This chain's CDR3 is CASSLRQGGTNEKLFF. CDR3 sequence (DNA): TGTGCCAGCAGCTTAAGACAGGGGGGAACTAATGAAAAACTGTTTTTT.

The genes are TRBV15 and TRBJ1-1; 9 positions match TRBD1. This CDR3 is 13 amino acids long. V trimming: 6 bases; J trimming: 5 bases; junction bases outside the gene matches: 4. Germline V CDR1 and CDR2: LNHNV, YYDKDF (reference sequence). CDR3 sequence reads: CATRDRGVTEAFF. CDR3 bases: TGTGCCACCAGGGACAGGGGAGTGACTGAAGCTTTCTTT.